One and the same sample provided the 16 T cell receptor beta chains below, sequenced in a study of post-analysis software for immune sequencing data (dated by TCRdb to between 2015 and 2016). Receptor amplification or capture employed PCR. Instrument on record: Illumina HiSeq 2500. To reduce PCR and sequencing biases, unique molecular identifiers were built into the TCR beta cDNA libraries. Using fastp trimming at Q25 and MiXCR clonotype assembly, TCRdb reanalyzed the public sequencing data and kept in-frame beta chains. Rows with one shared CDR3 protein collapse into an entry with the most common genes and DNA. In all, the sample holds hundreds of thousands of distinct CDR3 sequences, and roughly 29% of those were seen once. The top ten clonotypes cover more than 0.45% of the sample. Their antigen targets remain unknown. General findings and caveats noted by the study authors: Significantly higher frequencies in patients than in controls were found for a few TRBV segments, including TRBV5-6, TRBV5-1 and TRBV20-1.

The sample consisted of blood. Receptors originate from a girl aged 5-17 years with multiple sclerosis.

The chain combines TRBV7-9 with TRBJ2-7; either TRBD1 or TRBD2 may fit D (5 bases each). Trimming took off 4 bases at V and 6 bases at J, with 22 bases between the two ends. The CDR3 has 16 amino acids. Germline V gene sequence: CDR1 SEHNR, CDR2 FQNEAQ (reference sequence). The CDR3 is CASSYIPGRSASEQYF. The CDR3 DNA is TGTGCCAGCAGCTATATTCCGGGACGCTCTGCCTCCGAGCAGTACTTC.

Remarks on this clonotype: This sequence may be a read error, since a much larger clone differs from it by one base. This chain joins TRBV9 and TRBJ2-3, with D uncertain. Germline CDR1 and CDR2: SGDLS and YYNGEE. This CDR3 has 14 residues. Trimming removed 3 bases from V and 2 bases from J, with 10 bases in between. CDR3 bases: TGTGCCAGCAGCGGAGGTGTCGACACAGATACGCAGTATTTT. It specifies CASSGGVDTDTQYF. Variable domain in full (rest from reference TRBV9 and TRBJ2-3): DSGVTQTPKHLITATGQRVTLRCSPRSGDLSVYWYQQSLDQGLQFLIQYYNGEERAKGNILERFSAQQFPDLHSELNLSSLELGDSALYFCASSGGVDTDTQYFGPGTRLTVL.

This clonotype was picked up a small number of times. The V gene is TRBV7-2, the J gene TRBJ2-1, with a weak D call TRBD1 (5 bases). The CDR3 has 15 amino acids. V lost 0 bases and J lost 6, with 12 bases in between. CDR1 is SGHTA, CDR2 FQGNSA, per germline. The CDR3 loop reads CASSLAHTGTNEQFF. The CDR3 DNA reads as TGTGCCAGCAGCTTAGCTCATACAGGTACCAATGAGCAGTTCTTC. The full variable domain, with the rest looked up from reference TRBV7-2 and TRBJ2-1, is GAGVSQSPSNKVTEKGKDVELRCDPISGHTALYWYRQSLGQGLEFLIYFQGNSAPDKSGLPSDRFSAERTGGSVSTLTIQRTQQEDSAVYLCASSLAHTGTNEQFFGPGTRLTVL.

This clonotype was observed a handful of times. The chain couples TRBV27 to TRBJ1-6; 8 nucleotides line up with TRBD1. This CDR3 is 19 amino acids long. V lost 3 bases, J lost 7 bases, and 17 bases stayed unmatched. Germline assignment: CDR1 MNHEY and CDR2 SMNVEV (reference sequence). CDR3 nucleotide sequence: TGTGCCAGCAGTTTTTTTCCCCCGGCAGGACAGGGAGTCAATTCACCCCTCCACTTT. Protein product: CASSFFPPAGQGVNSPLHF.

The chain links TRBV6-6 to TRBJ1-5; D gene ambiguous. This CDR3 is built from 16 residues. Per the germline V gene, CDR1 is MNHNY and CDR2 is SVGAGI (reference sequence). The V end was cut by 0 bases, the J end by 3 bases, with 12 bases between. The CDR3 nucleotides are TGTGCCAGCAGTTACTCCCGGACCCAGGCCAATCAGCCCCAGCATTTT. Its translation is CASSYSRTQANQPQHF.

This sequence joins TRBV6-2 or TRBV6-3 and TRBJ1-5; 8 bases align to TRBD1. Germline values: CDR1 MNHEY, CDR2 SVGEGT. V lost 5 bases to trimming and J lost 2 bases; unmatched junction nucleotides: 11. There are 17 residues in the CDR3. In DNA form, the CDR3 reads TGTGCCAGCAGTCCTATCCCTCTGACAGGGGGCAATCAGCCCCAGCATTTT. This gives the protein CASSPIPLTGGNQPQHF.

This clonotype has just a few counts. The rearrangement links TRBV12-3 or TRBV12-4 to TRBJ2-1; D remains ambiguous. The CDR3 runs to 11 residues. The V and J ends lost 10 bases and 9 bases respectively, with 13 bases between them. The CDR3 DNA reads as TGTGCCAACGGACGCGGCGGTGAGCAGTTCTTC. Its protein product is CANGRGGEQFF.

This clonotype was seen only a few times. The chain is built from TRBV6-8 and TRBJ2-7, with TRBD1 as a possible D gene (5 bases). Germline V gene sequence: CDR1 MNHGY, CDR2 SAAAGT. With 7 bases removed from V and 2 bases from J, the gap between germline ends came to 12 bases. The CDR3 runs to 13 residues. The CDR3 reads CASTTRAPYEQYF. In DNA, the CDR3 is TGTGCCAGCACCACCAGGGCCCCCTACGAGCAGTACTTC.

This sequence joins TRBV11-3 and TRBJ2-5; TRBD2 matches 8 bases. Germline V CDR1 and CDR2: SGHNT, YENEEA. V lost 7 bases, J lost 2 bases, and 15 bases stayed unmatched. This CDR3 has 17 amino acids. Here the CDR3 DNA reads TGTGCCAGCATCCCTCGGACGGCACTAGCGGTTCAAGAGACCCAGTACTTC. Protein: CASIPRTALAVQETQYF.

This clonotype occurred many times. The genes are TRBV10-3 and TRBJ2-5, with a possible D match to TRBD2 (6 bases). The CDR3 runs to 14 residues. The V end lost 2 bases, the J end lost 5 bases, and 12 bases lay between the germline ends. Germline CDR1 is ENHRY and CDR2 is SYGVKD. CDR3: CAISEGQEGETQYF. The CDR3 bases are TGTGCCATCAGTGAGGGGCAGGAGGGGGAGACCCAGTACTTC.

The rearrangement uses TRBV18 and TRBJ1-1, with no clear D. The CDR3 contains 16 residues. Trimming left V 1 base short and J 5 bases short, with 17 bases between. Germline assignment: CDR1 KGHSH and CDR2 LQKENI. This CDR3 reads CASSPQGMAARTEAFF. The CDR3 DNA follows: TGTGCCAGCTCACCACAGGGTATGGCAGCTCGAACTGAAGCTTTCTTT.

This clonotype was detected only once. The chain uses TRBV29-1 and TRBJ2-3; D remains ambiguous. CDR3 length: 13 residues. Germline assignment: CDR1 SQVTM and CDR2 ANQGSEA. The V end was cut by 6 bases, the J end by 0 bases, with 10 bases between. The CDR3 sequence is CSVYVLSTDTQYF. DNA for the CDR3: TGCAGCGTGTACGTGCTTAGCACAGATACGCAGTATTTT.

CDR3 nucleotide sequence: TGTGCCAGCAGCTTAGGGGGGTGGGGGGCTGGTGAGCAGTACTTC. The encoded protein is CASSLGGWGAGEQYF. The chain has TRBV7-8 and TRBJ2-7; the D call may be TRBD1 or TRBD2 (6 bases each). The CDR3 contains 15 residues. Germline values: CDR1 SGHVS, CDR2 FQNEAQ. V shed 1 base and J shed 7 bases, with 17 bases lying between them.

The CDR3 sequence is CATSRAGANVLTF. CDR3 nucleotide sequence: TGTGCCACGTCCAGGGCTGGGGCCAACGTCCTGACTTTC. The V and J genes are TRBV24-1 and TRBJ2-6; TRBD1 is a possible D gene (5 bases). Trimming took off 10 bases at V and 2 bases at J, with 8 bases between the two ends. Germline V gene lookup returns CDR1 KGHDR and CDR2 SFDVKD. This CDR3 contains 13 residues.

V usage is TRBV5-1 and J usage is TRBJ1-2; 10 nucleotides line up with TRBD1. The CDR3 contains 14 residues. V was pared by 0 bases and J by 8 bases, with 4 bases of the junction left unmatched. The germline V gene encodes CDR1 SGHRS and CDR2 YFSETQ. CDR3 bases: TGCGCCAGCAGCTTGGGGACAGGGGGAGGAGGCTACACCTTC. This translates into CASSLGTGGGGYTF. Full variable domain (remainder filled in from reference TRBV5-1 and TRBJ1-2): KAGVTQTPRYLIKTRGQQVTLSCSPISGHRSVSWYQQTPGQGLQFLFEYFSETQRNKGNFPGRFSGRQFSNSRSEMNVSTLELGDSALYLCASSLGTGGGGYTFGSGTRLTVV.

The CDR3 reads CASSLAPRTSAGGGELFF. The CDR3 region has the DNA TGTGCCAGCAGCTTAGCGCCGAGGACTAGTGCGGGAGGCGGGGAGCTGTTTTTT. The V call is TRBV7-6, the J call TRBJ2-2, with 8 nucleotides matching TRBD2. In germline, CDR1 is SGHVS, CDR2 FNYEAQ. After removal of 0 bases from V and 7 bases from J, the junction contained 13 bases not matched to a gene. This CDR3 is built from 18 residues.